Shown below are 30 T cell receptor beta chains from a single sample sequenced in a study of blood T cell repertoires in COVID-19. Clones were read by immunoSEQ multiplex PCR, and TCRdb kept only the in-frame ones, dropping some. The data hold 200,000 or so clones, with about 88% observed a single time. The sample comprised peripheral blood. Receptors were obtained from a man between 70 and 80 years old with active or convalescent COVID-19.

This clone was seen more than once but under ten times. This sequence joins TRBV6-1 and TRBJ2-1; D is unresolved. The CDR3 covers 13 residues. The germline V and J ends were trimmed by 3 bases and 2 bases, with 5 bases remaining between them. In germline, CDR1 is MNHNS, CDR2 SASEGT. The DNA of the CDR3 is TGTGCCAGCAGTGATGGAGCCTACAATGAGCAGTTCTTC. It translates to CASSDGAYNEQFF.

The chain has TRBV27 and TRBJ2-6; the match to TRBD2 covers 7 bases. The V gene's germline CDR1 is MNHEY and CDR2 SMNVEV (reference sequence). Unmatched junction bases numbered 6, after V lost 5 bases and J lost 2 bases. CDR3 length: 16 amino acids. The DNA of the CDR3 is TGTGCCAGCAGTCCCCGACTAGCTGCTGGGGCCAACGTCCTGACTTTC. The encoded protein is CASSPRLAAGANVLTF.

The rearrangement uses TRBV6-1 and TRBJ2-3, with 10 nucleotides matching TRBD2. Germline CDR1 and CDR2: MNHNS and SASEGT. This CDR3 has 15 residues. Losses at the gene ends were 2 bases for V and 4 bases for J; bases not matched to a gene: 3. CDR3 amino acids: CASSEPLAGADTQYF. The CDR3 DNA sequence: TGTGCCAGCAGTGAACCGCTAGCGGGGGCAGATACGCAGTATTTT.

The chain joins TRBV7-9 to TRBJ2-7, with 11 bases identical to TRBD1. The CDR3 has 15 amino acids. The germline V gene has CDR1 SEHNR and CDR2 FQNEAQ (reference sequence). J lost 2 bases, V lost 1 base, and 1 base had no gene match. The CDR3 nucleotides are TGTGCCAGCAGCTTAGGGACAGGGGGCGCCTACGAGCAGTACTTC. This sequence encodes CASSLGTGGAYEQYF. Variable domain in full (rest from reference TRBV7-9 and TRBJ2-7): DTGVSQNPRHKITKRGQNVTFRCDPISEHNRLYWYRQTLGQGPEFLTYFQNEAQLEKSRLLSDRFSAERPKGSFSTLEIQRTEQGDSAMYLCASSLGTGGAYEQYFGPGTRLTVT.

The sample holds one count of this clone. This chain uses TRBV9 with TRBJ2-5; TRBD1 might be the D (6 bases). The CDR3 contains 16 residues. Germline V gene sequence: CDR1 SGDLS, CDR2 YYNGEE. V dropped 2 bases and J dropped 0 bases, with 14 bases sitting between them. DNA of the CDR3: TGTGCCAGCAGCGTGGCCGAAGGGGGTTACCAAGAGACCCAGTACTTC. It specifies CASSVAEGGYQETQYF.

This clone was found once. The chain employs TRBV10-3 and TRBJ2-1, with 14 nucleotides matching TRBD2. The V gene end was trimmed by 9 bases and the J gene end by 9 bases; junction bases not matched to a gene: 4. The CDR3 contains 13 residues. Germline CDR1 is ENHRY and CDR2 is SYGVKD. This CDR3 is CAIGTSGSGEQFF. The CDR3 nucleotides read TGTGCCATTGGGACTAGCGGGAGCGGTGAGCAGTTCTTC.

CDR3 amino acids: CASLTGGGKSYNSPLHF. The CDR3 DNA reads as TGTGCCAGTCTAACAGGGGGCGGTAAGTCCTATAATTCACCCCTCCACTTT. The chain joins TRBV7-9 to TRBJ1-6; 9 positions agree with TRBD1. Germline-derived CDR1 and CDR2 are SEHNR and FQNEAQ (reference sequence). J gave up 1 base and V 9 bases, and 10 bases lay outside the gene matches. The CDR3 spans 17 residues.

J is TRBJ2-1 and V is TRBV30; perhaps TRBD2 as D (6 bases). Trimming removed 3 bases from V and 8 bases from J, with 14 bases in between. From germline, CDR1 is GTSNPN and CDR2 SVGIG (reference sequence). The CDR3 is 13 residues long. As DNA, the CDR3 is TGTGCCTGGAGGAACAGAGCGGGTTATGAGCAGTTCTTC. Its protein is CAWRNRAGYEQFF.

The J gene is TRBJ1-2, the V gene TRBV4-1; 7 bases line up with TRBD1. V was clipped by 4 bases and J by 0 bases; unmatched bases: 8. Per germline, CDR1 MGHRA and CDR2 YSYEKL. This CDR3 is built from 16 residues. The CDR3 region has the DNA TGCGCCAGCAGCCGCGACCTCAGGGGGGCTAACTATGGCTACACCTTC. Its translation: CASSRDLRGANYGYTF.

This rearrangement joins TRBV19 to TRBJ2-3; 7 bases fit TRBD1. CDR1 is LNHDA and CDR2 is SQIVND in the germline V gene (reference sequence). This CDR3 spans 17 amino acids. V shed 5 bases and J 4 bases; nucleotides not matched to a gene: 15. CDR3 sequence (DNA): TGTGCCAGTAGTCCCGGGACAGTGCCACTAGGACCAGATACGCAGTATTTT. Its protein product is CASSPGTVPLGPDTQYF. The whole variable domain, remainder taken from reference TRBV19 and TRBJ2-3, is DGGITQSPKYLFRKEGQNVTLSCEQNLNHDAMYWYRQDPGQGLRLIYYSQIVNDFQKGDIAEGYSVSREKKESFPLTVTSAQKNPTAFYLCASSPGTVPLGPDTQYFGPGTRLTVL.

The chain is built from TRBV28 and TRBJ2-5; 9 positions agree with TRBD1. V lost 5 bases and J lost 4; bases outside the gene matches: 11. Germline values: CDR1 MDHEN, CDR2 SYDVKM. This CDR3 comprises 16 residues. The CDR3: CASSDRTGASLETQYF. CDR3 bases: TGTGCCAGCAGTGACCGGACAGGGGCTTCCTTAGAGACCCAGTACTTC.

The chain links TRBV13 to TRBJ1-2; D gene uncertain. The CDR3 sequence is 14 residues long. V lost 0 bases, J lost 5 bases, and 10 bases lay in between. The germline gives CDR1 PRHDT, CDR2 FYEKMQ (reference sequence). The CDR3 nucleotides are TGTGCCAGCAGCTTAGGGCAGGTGGAATATGGCTACACCTTC. Amino acid sequence: CASSLGQVEYGYTF.

Worth noting for this clone: The sample holds other DNA sequences that translate to the same CDR3. This rearrangement joins TRBV30 to TRBJ2-5; D ambiguous. The germline V gene has CDR1 GTSNPN and CDR2 SVGIG (reference sequence). V lost 0 bases and J lost 5, with 4 bases in between. The CDR3 length is 11 residues. CDR3 in amino acids: CAWSVLETQYF. In nucleotides, the CDR3 is TGTGCCTGGAGTGTACTTGAGACCCAGTACTTC.

The chain combines TRBV30 with TRBJ2-4, with D maybe TRBD1 (6 bases). Trimming removed 3 bases at V and 0 bases at J, with 12 bases between. This CDR3 contains 15 residues. The germline V gene encodes CDR1 GTSNPN and CDR2 SVGIG (reference sequence). In nucleotides, the CDR3 is TGTGCCTGGAGCCCCGGACAGCTAGCCAAAAACATTCAGTACTTC. It specifies CAWSPGQLAKNIQYF.

V usage is TRBV11-2 and J usage is TRBJ1-6; perhaps TRBD1 as D (6 bases). Looked up from germline, CDR1 is SGHAT and CDR2 is FQNNGV. The CDR3 consists of 15 residues. Between the trimmed V and J ends, which lost 1 base and 7 bases, there was a span of 11 bases. CDR3 coding DNA: TGTGCCAGCAGCTTAGGGGCAGGGGTCAATTCACCCCTCCACTTT. Translation gives CASSLGAGVNSPLHF.

This chain joins TRBV10-3 and TRBJ2-7; 11 bases line up with TRBD1. CDR1 and CDR2 (germline): ENHRY, SYGVKD. The CDR3 extends over 15 amino acids. Germline trimming cut 8 bases from V and 4 bases from J; bases unmatched to any gene: 10. The CDR3 loop reads CAISVRTGGDYEQYF. DNA of the CDR3: TGTGCCATCTCAGTCAGGACAGGGGGCGATTACGAGCAGTACTTC.

This chain connects TRBV7-2 to TRBJ1-2, with D perhaps matching TRBD1 (6 bases). The CDR3 consists of 15 residues. V shed 2 bases and J shed 4 bases, with 14 bases lying between them. Germline CDR1 and CDR2: SGHTA and FQGNSA. For the CDR3, the DNA is TGTGCCAGCAGCTTAACCCCCAGGGGCCTCTATGGCTACACCTTC. Amino acid sequence: CASSLTPRGLYGYTF.

CDR3 bases: TGTGCCAGCAGCTTGACCCCCCTAGGGACAGGGGGTTACAATGAGCAGTTCTTC. Its protein product is CASSLTPLGTGGYNEQFF. The chain recombines TRBV5-5 with TRBJ2-1; 11 bases fit TRBD1. V lost 1 base and J lost 4; bases outside the gene matches: 10. Germline V gene data show CDR1 as SGHKS and CDR2 as YYEKEE (reference sequence). There are 18 residues in the CDR3.

The V gene is TRBV9, the J gene TRBJ2-2, with D perhaps TRBD2 (6 bases). The CDR3 is made up of 16 amino acids. Germline lookup yields CDR1 SGDLS and CDR2 YYNGEE. The V gene lost 0 bases and the J gene lost 6 bases, with 15 bases spanning the gap. CDR3 DNA: TGTGCCAGCAGCGTAGTGTCGGGGCTAGCGTCCGGGGAGCTGTTTTTT. Amino acid sequence: CASSVVSGLASGELFF.

In its sample, this clone was seen a few times. The chain links TRBV11-2 to TRBJ1-2; 8 nucleotides align to TRBD1. This CDR3 contains 15 residues. Germline V gene sequence: CDR1 SGHAT, CDR2 FQNNGV. After removal of 5 bases from V and 4 bases from J, the junction contained 9 bases not matched to a gene. The CDR3 DNA reads as TGTGCCAGCAGCACTCGGACAGGGTTTATCTATGGCTACACCTTC. Protein: CASSTRTGFIYGYTF.

This clone was seen a few times. As DNA, the CDR3 is TGTGCCAGCAGCCGCCTGGACAGCTATAGCAATCAGCCCCAGCATTTT. This sequence encodes CASSRLDSYSNQPQHF. V and J are TRBV5-6 and TRBJ1-5, with D perhaps matching TRBD1 (6 bases). This CDR3 has 16 amino acids. Germline V gene data show CDR1 as SGHDT and CDR2 as YYEEEE. V dropped 4 bases and J dropped 0 bases, with 14 bases sitting between them.

Comment on this clone: This CDR3 is also generated by other DNA sequences in the sample. This rearrangement joins TRBV5-6 to TRBJ2-1; 7 positions match TRBD1. V was clipped by 0 bases and J by 4 bases; unmatched bases: 1. CDR1 and CDR2 (germline): SGHDT, YYEEEE. The CDR3 consists of 14 residues. As DNA, the CDR3 is TGTGCCAGCAGCTTGGGACAGGGTTACAATGAGCAGTTCTTC. It translates to CASSLGQGYNEQFF.

Comments on this clone: The same CDR3 is also encoded by other DNA sequences in this sample. The chain joins TRBV19 to TRBJ2-1; the match to TRBD2 covers 13 bases. Germline trimming cut 4 bases from V and 4 bases from J; bases unmatched to any gene: 4. Germline V gene lookup returns CDR1 LNHDA and CDR2 SQIVND (reference sequence). The CDR3 consists of 16 residues. The CDR3 nucleotides are TGTGCCAGTAGTACAGGGACTAGCGGGGTATACAATGAGCAGTTCTTC. This encodes CASSTGTSGVYNEQFF.

This chain links TRBV5-6 with TRBJ1-2; D uncertain. V shed 3 bases and J shed 7 bases, with 13 bases lying between them. The CDR3 extends over 13 amino acids. From germline, CDR1 is SGHDT and CDR2 YYEEEE. For the CDR3, the DNA is TGTGCCAGCAGCTGGAGGGAGGGAGGTGGCTACACCTTC. Residues: CASSWREGGGYTF.

The chain employs TRBV9 and TRBJ1-2, with D unresolved. Germline-derived CDR1 and CDR2 are SGDLS and YYNGEE. V was shortened by 2 bases and J by 4 bases, with 12 bases between the two germline ends. This CDR3 is built from 14 residues. The CDR3 nucleotides read TGTGCCAGCAGCGTCGGGGAGGGAGGCTATGGCTACACCTTC. This gives the protein CASSVGEGGYGYTF. The full variable domain, with the rest looked up from reference TRBV9 and TRBJ1-2, is DSGVTQTPKHLITATGQRVTLRCSPRSGDLSVYWYQQSLDQGLQFLIQYYNGEERAKGNILERFSAQQFPDLHSELNLSSLELGDSALYFCASSVGEGGYGYTFGSGTRLTVV.

As regards this clone: Additional DNA sequences in this sample encode the identical CDR3. The chain is built from TRBV5-1 and TRBJ2-7; TRBD1 matches 7 bases. With V trimmed by 2 bases and J by 4 bases, 0 bases remained unmatched. Germline CDR1 and CDR2: SGHRS and YFSETQ. The CDR3 sequence is 12 residues long. For the CDR3, the DNA is TGCGCCAGCAGCTTACAGGGGTACGAGCAGTACTTC. It codes for CASSLQGYEQYF.

The chain employs TRBV5-6 and TRBJ1-2; D unresolved. Trimming stripped 6 bases from V and 7 bases from J, with 13 bases between. This CDR3 spans 12 amino acids. Per germline, CDR1 SGHDT and CDR2 YYEEEE. CDR3 bases: TGTGCCAGCACGGAGGGTTTTCGTGGCTACACCTTC. Protein sequence: CASTEGFRGYTF.

The V and J genes are TRBV4-1 and TRBJ2-7, with D tentatively TRBD1 (6 bases). The germline V gene has CDR1 MGHRA and CDR2 YSYEKL. The V end was cut by 1 base, the J end by 6 bases, with 13 bases between. This CDR3 comprises 14 residues. CDR3 sequence: CASSQGLTGTEQYF. As DNA, the CDR3 is TGCGCCAGCAGCCAAGGACTTACAGGGACCGAGCAGTACTTC.

The chain combines TRBV2 with TRBJ1-5, with TRBD1 matching 7 bases. CDR3 size: 14 residues. Germline V CDR1 and CDR2: SNHLY, FYNNEI. With V trimmed by 5 bases and J by 6 bases, 7 bases remained unmatched. CDR3 residues: CASSKGAPGQPQHF. The CDR3 region has the DNA TGTGCCAGCAGTAAGGGGGCCCCAGGTCAGCCCCAGCATTTT.

The chain has TRBV5-4 and TRBJ2-1; D gene uncertain. Germline CDR1 is SGHNT and CDR2 is YYREEE (reference sequence). The CDR3 extends over 14 amino acids. V was cut by 6 bases and J by 9 bases, with 19 bases left in between. In nucleotides, the CDR3 is TGTGCCAGCACCCACGGTCAACCTTCGGGTGAGCAGTTCTTC. This translates into CASTHGQPSGEQFF.